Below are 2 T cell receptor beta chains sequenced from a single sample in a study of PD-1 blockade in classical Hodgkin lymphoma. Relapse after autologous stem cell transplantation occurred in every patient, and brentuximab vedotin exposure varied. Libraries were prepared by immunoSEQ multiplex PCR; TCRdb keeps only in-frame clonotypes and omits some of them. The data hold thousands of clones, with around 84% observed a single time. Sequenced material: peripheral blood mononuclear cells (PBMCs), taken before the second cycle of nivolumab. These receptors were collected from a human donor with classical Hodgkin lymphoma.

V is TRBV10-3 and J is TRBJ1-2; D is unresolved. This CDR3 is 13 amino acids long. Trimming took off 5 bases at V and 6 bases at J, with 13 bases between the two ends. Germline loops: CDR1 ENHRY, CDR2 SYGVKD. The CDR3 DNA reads TGTGCCATCAGTAGCGGCCAAAGGAATGGCTACACCTTC. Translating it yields CAISSGQRNGYTF.

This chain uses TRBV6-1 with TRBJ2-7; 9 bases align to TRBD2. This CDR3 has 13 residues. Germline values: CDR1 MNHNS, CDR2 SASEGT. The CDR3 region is CASSTPGLAHTTV. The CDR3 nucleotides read TGTGCCAGCAGCACTCCGGGACTAGCTCATACTACCGTC.